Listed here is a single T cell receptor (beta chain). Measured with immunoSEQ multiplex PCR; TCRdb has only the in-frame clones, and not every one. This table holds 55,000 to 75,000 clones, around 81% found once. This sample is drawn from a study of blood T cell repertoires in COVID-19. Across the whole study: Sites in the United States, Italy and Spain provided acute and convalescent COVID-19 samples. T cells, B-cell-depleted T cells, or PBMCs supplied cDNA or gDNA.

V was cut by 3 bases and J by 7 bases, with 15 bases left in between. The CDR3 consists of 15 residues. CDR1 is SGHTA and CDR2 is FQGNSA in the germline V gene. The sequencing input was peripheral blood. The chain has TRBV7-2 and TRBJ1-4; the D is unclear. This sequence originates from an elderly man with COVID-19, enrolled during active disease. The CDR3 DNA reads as TGTGCCAGCAGCTTCCAAGCCGTCGCGGGTGAAAAACTGTTTTTT. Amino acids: CASSFQAVAGEKLFF. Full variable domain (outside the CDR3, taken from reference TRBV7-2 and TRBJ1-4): GAGVSQSPSNKVTEKGKDVELRCDPISGHTALYWYRQSLGQGLEFLIYFQGNSAPDKSGLPSDRFSAERTGGSVSTLTIQRTQQEDSAVYLCASSFQAVAGEKLFFGSGTQLSVL.